These 17 T cell receptor beta chains share one sample of origin, sequenced in a study of identical twins. In TCRdb, the 5' RACE reads were re-called with MiXCR into one record per CDR3 protein. The repertoire holds hundreds of thousands of distinct CDR3 sequences, with roughly 7% as singletons. The same sample was also studied in work on yellow fever vaccine responses in identical twins.

Sequencing input: memory (CD45RO+) T cells sorted from blood. These receptors originate from a woman aged 18-29 years in good health.

This clonotype showed up many times. This chain joins TRBV24-1 and TRBJ2-1, with 9 positions matching TRBD2. The CDR3 extends over 15 amino acids. Germline V CDR1 and CDR2: KGHDR, SFDVKD. Trimming took 3 bases from V and 9 from J; bases not matched to a gene: 8. This CDR3 reads CATSDPGGRAGEQFF. DNA for the CDR3: TGTGCCACCAGTGATCCAGGCGGGAGGGCCGGTGAGCAGTTCTTC.

The sample holds a few counts of this clonotype. The V gene is TRBV7-2, the J gene TRBJ2-3, with D uncertain. V lost 1 base and J 11 bases, leaving 7 bases between the germline ends. From germline, CDR1 is SGHTA and CDR2 FQGNSA. The CDR3 has 11 residues. CDR3 nucleotides: TGTGCCAGCAGCTTAGGTAATAAGCAGTATTTT. Translated, it gives CASSLGNKQYF.

This clonotype was seen more than once but under ten times. This rearrangement joins TRBV6-5 to TRBJ2-3; the D gene could be TRBD1 or TRBD2 (5 bases each). The CDR3 consists of 19 residues. CDR1 and CDR2 from the germline V gene are MNHEY and SVGAGI. V shed 0 bases and J shed 4 bases, with 23 bases lying between them. Here the CDR3 reads CASSYSGLATARVADTQYF. The DNA for the CDR3 is TGTGCCAGCAGTTACTCGGGGCTAGCAACCGCGCGGGTGGCAGATACGCAGTATTTT.

This clonotype came up a few times. V and J are TRBV4-1 and TRBJ2-7; D is possibly TRBD2 (6 bases). Trimming shortened V by 4 bases and J by 3 bases, and 13 bases separated the two germline ends. The CDR3 has 14 residues. The germline V gene has CDR1 MGHRA and CDR2 YSYEKL. CDR3 sequence (DNA): TGCGCCAGCAGCCGCGAGGAGGAGGGCTACGAGCAGTACGTC. It translates to CASSREEEGYEQYV.

J is TRBJ2-1 and V is TRBV11-3; either TRBD1 or TRBD2 may fit D (6 bases each). Germline V gene data show CDR1 as SGHNT and CDR2 as YENEEA. CDR3 length: 16 amino acids. V was trimmed by 5 bases and J by 4 bases, leaving 18 bases between them. The CDR3 bases are TGTGCCAGCAGCCCCGGGGGCGGGATCCCTTACAATGAGCAGTTCTTC. Encoded protein: CASSPGGGIPYNEQFF.

This rearrangement joins TRBV6-5 to TRBJ1-2, with D uncertain. Per the germline V gene, CDR1 is MNHEY and CDR2 is SVGAGI. The V and J ends lost 2 bases and 5 bases respectively, with 15 bases between them. The CDR3 spans 15 residues. In nucleotides, the CDR3 is TGTGCCAGCAGTTACAAGCGGGGAGGAGGTTATGGCTACACCTTC. Its protein product is CASSYKRGGGYGYTF.

The V call is TRBV4-1, the J call TRBJ2-2, with 8 bases aligning to TRBD2. Germline V gives CDR1 MGHRA, CDR2 YSYEKL. The CDR3 runs to 17 residues. Germline trimming cut 0 bases from V and 8 bases from J; bases unmatched to any gene: 11. The CDR3: CASSQDSRAGAWGELFF. CDR3 nucleotide sequence: TGCGCCAGCAGCCAAGATAGTCGAGCGGGAGCCTGGGGGGAGCTGTTTTTT.

The J gene is TRBJ1-2, the V gene TRBV6-2 or TRBV6-3; tentatively, D is TRBD1 (6 bases). The CDR3 consists of 14 residues. Trimming cost V 2 bases and J 4 bases, with 11 bases left between them. Germline CDR1 is MNHEY and CDR2 is SVGEGT. DNA of the CDR3: TGTGCCAGCAGTTACCCTGGACAGCCCTATGGCTACACCTTC. Protein: CASSYPGQPYGYTF.

This clonotype appeared many times. The chain employs TRBV7-8 and TRBJ2-1; 11 bases align to TRBD2. There are 16 residues in the CDR3. The germline V gene encodes CDR1 SGHVS and CDR2 FQNEAQ. V was clipped by 1 base and J by 2 bases; unmatched bases: 1. The CDR3 loop is CASSLGSGGAYNEQFF. For the CDR3, the DNA is TGTGCCAGCAGCTTAGGTAGCGGGGGGGCCTACAATGAGCAGTTCTTC.

The sample holds many counts of this clonotype. The CDR3 DNA reads as TGTGCCAGCACCCAACAGACAGGGTACACTGAAGCTTTCTTT. It codes for CASTQQTGYTEAFF. The chain is built from TRBV7-9 and TRBJ1-1, with 7 bases fitting TRBD1. The CDR3 has 14 residues. With V trimmed by 7 bases and J by 3 bases, 8 bases remained unmatched. Germline loops: CDR1 SEHNR, CDR2 FQNEAQ (reference sequence).

This clonotype was picked up one time. A junction end diverges from the germline sequence, so it may reflect a read error. J is TRBJ2-1 and V is TRBV3-1; weak D call: TRBD2 (6 bases). Germline CDR1 and CDR2: LGHDT and YNNKEL (reference sequence). This CDR3 spans 13 amino acids. CDR3 protein: CTSSQRLEGVQFF. The CDR3 coding sequence is TGTACCAGCAGCCAGAGACTAGAGGGCGTGCAGTTCTTC.

The V gene is TRBV5-1, the J gene TRBJ2-5; D is unresolved. The CDR3 contains 12 residues. V gave up 7 bases and J gave up 4 bases, with 11 bases separating them. CDR1 is SGHRS, CDR2 YFSETQ, per germline. CDR3 residues: CASPLGSETQYF. CDR3 DNA: TGCGCCAGCCCTTTGGGGTCAGAGACCCAGTACTTC.

The chain has TRBV12-5 and TRBJ1-1; 7 nucleotides line up with TRBD1. The CDR3 has 16 residues. CDR1 is LGHNT and CDR2 is FRNRAP in the germline V gene. V lost 1 base, J lost 5 bases, and 10 bases stayed unmatched. CDR3 sequence reads: CASGLEVRQGVTEAFF. In DNA, the CDR3 is TGTGCTAGTGGTTTGGAGGTCCGACAGGGAGTGACTGAAGCTTTCTTT. The full variable domain, with the rest looked up from reference TRBV12-5 and TRBJ1-1, is DARVTQTPRHKVTEMGQEVTMRCQPILGHNTVFWYRQTMMQGLELLAYFRNRAPLDDSGMPKDRFSAEMPDATLATLKIQPSEPRDSAVYFCASGLEVRQGVTEAFFGQGTRLTVV.

Written as DNA, the CDR3 is TGTGCCACCAGCCTAAGGACAGGGGCTAATGAAAAACTGTTTTTT. Protein: CATSLRTGANEKLFF. The chain is built from TRBV15 and TRBJ1-4; TRBD1 aligns across 9 bases. The CDR3 consists of 15 residues. From germline, CDR1 is LNHNV and CDR2 YYDKDF (reference sequence). J was trimmed by 3 bases and V by 5 bases; bases with no gene match: 4. Filled out from reference TRBV15 and TRBJ1-4, the complete variable domain reads DAMVIQNPRYQVTQFGKPVTLSCSQTLNHNVMYWYQQKSSQAPKLLFHYYDKDFNNEADTPDNFQSRRPNTSFCFLDIRSPGLGDTAMYLCATSLRTGANEKLFFGSGTQLSVL.

The chain couples TRBV11-2 to TRBJ2-1; 10 nucleotides align to TRBD2. V was clipped by 0 bases and J by 6 bases; unmatched bases: 14. This CDR3 contains 19 residues. CDR1 is SGHAT and CDR2 is FQNNGV in the germline V gene. CDR3 nucleotides: TGTGCCAGCAGCTTAGATCGGCTAGCGGGAGTCCTGGGAGGCAATGAGCAGTTCTTC. This translates into CASSLDRLAGVLGGNEQFF.

A few counts support this clonotype. This sequence joins TRBV12-5 and TRBJ2-1; 7 positions agree with TRBD2. The CDR3 is made up of 21 amino acids. CDR1 and CDR2 from the germline V gene are LGHNT and FRNRAP. Trimming at V came to 0 bases and at J to 8 bases, leaving 25 bases not matched to a gene. CDR3 nucleotide sequence: TGTGCTAGTGGTTTGGTCCGAAAGGGCGGAGTAGGAGAGTATGCGGGGGATGAGCAGTTCTTC. It yields the protein CASGLVRKGGVGEYAGDEQFF.

This rearrangement joins TRBV7-8 to TRBJ2-3; 9 bases agree with TRBD2. J lost 3 bases, V lost 1 base, and 5 bases had no gene match. Looked up from germline, CDR1 is SGHVS and CDR2 is FQNEAQ. The CDR3 totals 16 residues. The CDR3 DNA is TGTGCCAGCAGCTTAGGAGAGCTAGCGGGAACAGATACGCAGTATTTT. It codes for CASSLGELAGTDTQYF.